These 23 T cell receptor beta chains share one sample of origin, sequenced in a study of T cells in Graves' hyperthyroidism and ophthalmopathy. The source material, RNA transcripts, was used to amplify TCR beta CDR3 regions. A set of HTBI primers served as the primers for a first-round RT-PCR of the TCR CDR3. TCRdb recomputed calls from the multiplex PCR reads with MiXCR, one row per CDR3 protein. The table has about 25,000 distinct CDR3 sequences, around 50% seen once. Sequencing was done on a sample of blood. Receptors originate from a woman aged 40 to 50 with Graves' hyperthyroidism that later progressed to Graves' ophthalmopathy.

The CDR3 nucleotides read TGTGCCAGCAGCGTAGGGGGTCAAAGTGCAGATACGCAGTATTTT. This gives the protein CASSVGGQSADTQYF. This sequence joins TRBV9 and TRBJ2-3; D not resolved. The germline V and J ends were trimmed by 0 bases and 4 bases, with 12 bases remaining between them. The CDR3 runs to 15 residues. The V gene's germline CDR1 is SGDLS and CDR2 YYNGEE.

This clonotype has a count of ten or more. The V call is TRBV6-5, the J call TRBJ2-7; no definite D call. V was pared by 0 bases and J by 2 bases, with 11 bases between. Germline V gene lookup returns CDR1 MNHEY and CDR2 SVGAGI. CDR3 length: 15 amino acids. CDR3 coding DNA: TGTGCCAGCAGTTACTCGAGTGGGGTTCCCTACGAGCAGTACTTC. Protein sequence: CASSYSSGVPYEQYF.

This clonotype was observed a handful of times. The CDR3 is CASSANRDIYYEQYF. The CDR3 DNA follows: TGTGCCAGTAGTGCAAACCGGGACATCTACTACGAGCAGTACTTC. The chain is built from TRBV19 and TRBJ2-7; TRBD1 is a possible D gene (6 bases). Germline V CDR1 and CDR2: LNHDA, SQIVND (reference sequence). This CDR3 contains 15 residues. V gave up 5 bases and J gave up 3 bases, with 17 bases separating them.

This clonotype was detected only a few times. The gene calls are TRBV10-3 and TRBJ1-2; 7 bases are shared with TRBD1. V lost 4 bases to trimming and J lost 6 bases; unmatched junction nucleotides: 11. Germline CDR1 and CDR2: ENHRY and SYGVKD. CDR3 length: 15 amino acids. The DNA for the CDR3 is TGTGCCATCAGTGGCCTGGGACAGAATCTTAATGGCTACACCTTC. Its protein is CAISGLGQNLNGYTF.

V usage is TRBV10-3 and J usage is TRBJ2-1; 7 bases line up with TRBD2. The junction had 11 bases not matched to a gene; V was cut back by 2 bases and J by 10 bases. The CDR3 length is 15 residues. Per germline, CDR1 ENHRY and CDR2 SYGVKD. CDR3 residues: CAISEQTGLQWEQFF. Here the CDR3 DNA reads TGTGCCATCAGTGAGCAAACGGGACTACAATGGGAGCAGTTCTTC.

This clonotype was observed many times. The chain couples TRBV5-1 to TRBJ1-3, with D hard to call. V was pared by 0 bases and J by 0 bases, with 13 bases between. In germline, CDR1 is SGHRS, CDR2 YFSETQ. The length of the CDR3 is 17 residues. This CDR3 is CASSLDFLGHSGNTIYF. For the CDR3, the DNA is TGCGCCAGCAGCTTGGATTTTCTGGGTCACTCTGGAAACACCATATATTTT.

The gene calls are TRBV20-1 and TRBJ1-5; TRBD1 aligns across 7 bases. The germline V gene encodes CDR1 DFQATT and CDR2 SNEGSKA (reference sequence). The CDR3 has 15 amino acids. The CDR3 DNA reads TGCAGCCCGCTAGGGGGCGGGTATAGCAATCAGCCCCAGCATTTT. This gives the protein CSPLGGGYSNQPQHF.

This clonotype has more than one count but fewer than ten. The rearrangement links TRBV19 to TRBJ1-5; D is undetermined. There are 13 residues in the CDR3. Germline V gene sequence: CDR1 LNHDA, CDR2 SQIVND (reference sequence). The ends were cut back, 7 bases at V and 4 bases at J, with 11 bases in the middle. The CDR3 protein is CASTFDGNQPQHF. The CDR3 nucleotides read TGTGCCAGTACTTTTGATGGGAATCAGCCCCAGCATTTT. Complete variable domain (other parts from reference TRBV19 and TRBJ1-5): DGGITQSPKYLFRKEGQNVTLSCEQNLNHDAMYWYRQDPGQGLRLIYYSQIVNDFQKGDIAEGYSVSREKKESFPLTVTSAQKNPTAFYLCASTFDGNQPQHFGDGTRLSIL.

Remarks on this clonotype: An end of the junction does not agree with germline; a read error may underlie this. The chain is built from TRBV12-3 or TRBV12-4 and TRBJ2-6; TRBD1 agrees at 7 bases. CDR3 length: 17 amino acids. The CDR3 DNA reads as TGTGCCAGCAGTTCCCCCTGGACAGGCGCTGGGGCCAACGCCCTGACTTTC. Residues: CASSSPWTGAGANALTF.

Worth noting for this clonotype: One junction end does not reproduce the germline sequence, and a read error may be involved. V gene TRBV9 combines with J gene TRBJ2-3, with 7 nucleotides matching TRBD2. CDR1 and CDR2 (germline): SGDLS, YYNGEE. This CDR3 has 15 residues. The CDR3 loop is CAASVRSSGEDTQYF. CDR3 DNA: TGCGCCGCCAGCGTCCGATCTAGCGGCGAAGATACGCAGTATTTT.

This clonotype was seen repeatedly, ten times or more. A much larger clone differs from this one at a single base, so this may be a read error. The conserved phenylalanine or tryptophan is not found at the CDR3 terminus, so this likely reflects a read error. The rearrangement uses TRBV20-1 and TRBJ2-2; 7 bases are a match to TRBD1. CDR3 length equals 15 residues. With 0 bases clipped from V and 3 bases from J, the junction kept 4 bases outside the gene matches. Per germline, CDR1 DFQATT and CDR2 SNEGSKA (reference sequence). The CDR3 DNA follows: TGCAGTGCTAGAGATCTGACAGGGTACACCGGGGAGCTGTTTCTT. This sequence encodes CSARDLTGYTGELFL.

There are a few counts of this clonotype. The chain couples TRBV18 to TRBJ2-4; 9 nucleotides line up with TRBD1. The V gene's germline CDR1 is KGHSH and CDR2 LQKENI. V lost 6 bases and J lost 8; bases outside the gene matches: 8. CDR3 length: 14 amino acids. CDR3 sequence: CASSAGQGWDIQYF. CDR3 DNA: TGTGCCAGCTCGGCGGGACAGGGCTGGGACATTCAGTACTTC.

Many counts were recorded for this clonotype. The chain has TRBV5-1 and TRBJ1-6; tentatively, D is TRBD1 (5 bases). The germline V and J ends were trimmed by 0 bases and 7 bases, with 14 bases remaining between them. The germline V gene encodes CDR1 SGHRS and CDR2 YFSETQ. This CDR3 is 16 amino acids long. In DNA form, the CDR3 reads TGCGCCAGCAGCTTGGAGTTCGCAGGGAGGAATTCACCCCTCCACTTT. Amino acids: CASSLEFAGRNSPLHF.

This clonotype is labeled medium-sized. CDR3 amino acids: CASSTTLAGANVLTF. CDR3 DNA: TGTGCCAGCAGCACTACTCTAGCGGGGGCCAACGTCCTGACTTTC. This chain links TRBV7-2 with TRBJ2-6; TRBD2 is a possible D gene (6 bases). Germline CDR1 and CDR2: SGHTA and FQGNSA. With 5 bases removed from V and 4 bases from J, the gap between germline ends came to 12 bases. The CDR3 has 15 amino acids. The full variable domain, in which reference TRBV7-2 and TRBJ2-6 provide the parts outside the CDR3, is GAGVSQSPSNKVTEKGKDVELRCDPISGHTALYWYRQSLGQGLEFLIYFQGNSAPDKSGLPSDRFSAERTGGSVSTLTIQRTQQEDSAVYLCASSTTLAGANVLTFGAGSRLTVL.

This clonotype has ten or more counts. This chain links TRBV6-6 with TRBJ1-4; D is possibly TRBD1 (5 bases). CDR3 size: 16 residues. The V gene lost 6 bases and the J gene lost 7 bases, with 21 bases spanning the gap. CDR1 and CDR2 (germline): MNHNY, SVGAGI (reference sequence). CDR3 sequence: CASRGFRGEVSEKLFF. The CDR3 bases are TGTGCCAGCAGAGGGTTTCGGGGGGAGGTCAGTGAAAAACTGTTTTTT.

Comment on this clonotype: It is likely a read error, because the conserved phenylalanine at the end of the CDR3 is missing. It is unclear where the CDR3 begins or ends on the DNA, so no DNA is shown, and the CDR3 is as TCRdb lists it. The V gene is TRBV10-1, the J gene TRBJ2-7; TRBD2, the table's D call, lacks a check against the DNA. The CDR3 totals 8 residues, both ends included. CDR1 WNHNN and CDR2 SYGVQD come from the germline V gene (reference sequence). The CDR3: CASSARGL.

The chain recombines TRBV7-2 with TRBJ2-6; 9 bases match TRBD2. The CDR3 sequence is 16 residues long. The ends lost 5 bases at V and 4 bases at J; junction bases unmatched: 6. Germline V gene lookup returns CDR1 SGHTA and CDR2 FQGNSA. The CDR3 nucleotides read TGTGCCAGCAGCATCGCCGGGACTAGCGGGGCCAACGTCCTGACTTTC. Residues: CASSIAGTSGANVLTF.

CDR3 sequence reads: CATSHPTALAGKETQYF. DNA of the CDR3: TGTGCCACCAGCCACCCAACTGCACTAGCGGGAAAAGAGACCCAGTACTTC. The V and J genes are TRBV15 and TRBJ2-5, with 10 bases lining up with TRBD2. From germline, CDR1 is LNHNV and CDR2 YYDKDF (reference sequence). The CDR3 consists of 17 residues. Trimming took 5 bases from V and 3 from J; bases not matched to a gene: 12.

The rearrangement joins TRBV7-9 to TRBJ2-5; possible D gene TRBD2, 7 bases. V lost 5 bases and J 5 bases, leaving 18 bases between the germline ends. The CDR3 is made up of 15 amino acids. CDR1 and CDR2 (germline): SEHNR, FQNEAQ (reference sequence). The CDR3 DNA is TGTGCCAGCAGCCTAGAGGGGGAGGGCCAGGAGACCCAGTACTTC. Amino acids: CASSLEGEGQETQYF.

V gene TRBV4-1 combines with J gene TRBJ2-3; D remains ambiguous. The V end was cut by 4 bases, the J end by 2 bases, with 10 bases between. The CDR3 totals 14 residues. Germline loops: CDR1 MGHRA, CDR2 YSYEKL. The CDR3 sequence is CASSPWVSTDTQYF. CDR3 DNA sequence: TGCGCCAGCAGCCCTTGGGTATCCACAGATACGCAGTATTTT.

The chain couples TRBV6-6 to TRBJ2-7; D is unclear. Germline CDR1 is MNHNY and CDR2 is SVGAGI (reference sequence). The V end was cut by 2 bases, the J end by 5 bases, with 7 bases between. The CDR3 has 12 amino acids. CDR3 region: CASSYDDNEQYF. As DNA, the CDR3 is TGTGCCAGCAGTTACGACGACAACGAGCAGTACTTC.

This clonotype was observed at least ten times. The V call is TRBV5-4, the J call TRBJ1-6; weak D call: TRBD1 (5 bases). CDR1 and CDR2 from the germline V gene are SGHNT and YYREEE (reference sequence). There are 14 residues in the CDR3. V lost 3 bases and J 10 bases, leaving 14 bases between the germline ends. The CDR3, as DNA: TGTGCCAGCAGCTCGCCGGGGGGGAACTCACCCCTCCACTTT. Translated, it gives CASSSPGGNSPLHF.

This clonotype was recorded many times. In DNA form, the CDR3 reads TGTGCCAGCAGCTCCCTCCGATCCGGACAGGGAGGGAATTGGGAGCAGTTCTTC. It codes for CASSSLRSGQGGNWEQFF. The chain has TRBV11-2 and TRBJ2-1, with D perhaps matching TRBD1 (8 bases). The germline V and J ends were trimmed by 4 bases and 10 bases, with 29 bases remaining between them. The CDR3 loop spans 18 amino acids. CDR1 and CDR2 from the germline V gene are SGHAT and FQNNGV.